Listed below are T cell receptor beta chains from one sample, sequenced in a study of cytomegalovirus exposure and HLA in healthy donors. The method was immunoSEQ multiplex PCR; TCRdb's version includes in-frame clones alone and lacks a portion of them. The data contain 250,000 or so clones, nearly 95% of them singletons. The material sequenced was PBMCs. The receptors were gathered from a girl aged 2 to 9 in good health and CMV-seronegative. Both conserved end residues are part of each CDR3.

v_call	j_call	cdr3_aa
TRBV5-5	TRBJ1-4	CASSQRVPKREKLFF
TRBV7-2	TRBJ2-5	CASSLRGRVETQYF
TRBV13	TRBJ1-3	CASSLLEGTGNTIYF
TRBV7-9	TRBJ1-5	CASSSTGRNQPQHF
TRBV19	TRBJ1-4	CASSIGGQPANEKLFF
TRBV6-5	TRBJ2-1	CASLQRGGRNEQFF
TRBV6-5	TRBJ2-3	CASTLGAGGRNTQYF
TRBV2	TRBJ1-2	CASTSGQAYGYTF
TRBV6-5	TRBJ2-2	CASSIPGAGELFF
TRBV5-4	TRBJ2-5	CAEGRVWEQYF
TRBV7-2	TRBJ2-2	CASRRTSGPNTGELFF
TRBV19	TRBJ2-1	CASSIILAGGPYNEQFF
TRBV19	TRBJ2-5	CASSIGGTGGQETQYF
TRBV10-3	TRBJ1-2	CAISESMAGSPNYGYTF
TRBV7-8	TRBJ2-7	CASSLAGQRPSYEQYF
TRBV5-1	TRBJ2-1	CASSLATVSSYNEQFF
TRBV9	TRBJ2-7	CASSGEEEKQYF
TRBV4-1	TRBJ1-4	CASSQKQYNEKLFF
TRBV15	TRBJ2-1	CATSREWLASPNEQFF
TRBV19	TRBJ2-2	CASKVFGGTANTGELFF
TRBV4-2	TRBJ1-5	CASSRDSSDQPQHF
TRBV30	TRBJ1-1	CAWSPTGGDRNTEAFF
TRBV7-9	TRBJ1-2	CASSSSSGTVDGYTF
TRBV18	TRBJ1-4	CASSPTDRGDEKLFF
TRBV18	TRBJ2-5	CASSPVSGYQETQYF
TRBV6-5	TRBJ2-7	CASRLAGGIYEQYF
TRBV9	TRBJ2-3	CASSVADSGGAPDTQYF
TRBV27	TRBJ1-2	CASSLQPAYGYTF
TRBV28	TRBJ1-4	CASSQNGGTGEKLFF
TRBV2	TRBJ1-5	CASSERQGASSNQPQHF
TRBV5-1	TRBJ2-2	CASSPGGKDTGELFF
TRBV19	TRBJ1-2	CASTPGTGPNGGYTF
TRBV19	TRBJ1-3	CASSIPGASGNTIYF
TRBV25-1	TRBJ1-6	CASSYQGGPNSPLHF
TRBV6-5	TRBJ2-3	CASSLMWASTDTQYF
TRBV11-2	TRBJ2-2	CASSLADTGELFF
TRBV6-5	TRBJ2-2	CVAGTGHTGELFF
TRBV2	TRBJ1-1	CASNDGGPEAFF
TRBV28	TRBJ1-4	CASSVLRGLTTNEKLFF
TRBV19	TRBJ2-7	CASSMVGDSGEQYF
TRBV27	-	CASSLAGGFYEQYF
TRBV6-1	TRBJ1-2	CASSEGGPIGYTF
TRBV6-1	TRBJ1-2	CASRPRGPKNYGYTF
TRBV6-5	TRBJ2-7	CASTRTGLSYEQYF
TRBV27	TRBJ2-6	CASSPGHSSGANVLTF
TRBV28	TRBJ1-5	CASSRGRILVQPQHF
TRBV28	TRBJ2-7	CASSPPTFALQYF
TRBV5-1	TRBJ2-3	CASSLTGTSGVTDTQYF
TRBV10-1	TRBJ1-2	CASSEPGTGGYGYTF
TRBV5-4	TRBJ2-3	CASSLDRGDTQYF
TRBV6-1	TRBJ2-2	CASSERGSGELFF
TRBV6-6	TRBJ1-2	CASSSGSNYGYTF
TRBV14	TRBJ1-6	CASSRGTGGSSYNSPLHF
TRBV18	TRBJ1-4	CASSPPTGGPTEKLFF
TRBV5-4	TRBJ2-2	CASSTTNLEWTGELFF
TRBV6-5	TRBJ1-4	CASSFLRQGTNEKLFF